A single sample is the source of the 29 T cell receptor beta chains below, sequenced in a study of T cells in localized non-small cell lung cancer. Using immunoSEQ multiplex PCR, the repertoire was profiled, and TCRdb retains in-frame clones only, with some absent. The sample records around 1,800 clones, approximately 25% being singletons. Source: normal lung tissue next to the tumor, taken before any cancer treatment. These receptors all come from a male donor at least 60 years old with stage II squamous cell lung carcinoma.

There are a few counts of this clone. This rearrangement joins TRBV28 to TRBJ2-6, with D maybe TRBD1 (5 bases). CDR1 is MDHEN and CDR2 is SYDVKM in the germline V gene. This CDR3 has 16 amino acids. V was pared by 3 bases and J by 0 bases, with 9 bases between. CDR3: CASSFGHNSGANVLTF. The CDR3 coding sequence is TGTGCCAGCAGTTTCGGACACAACTCTGGGGCCAACGTCCTGACTTTC.

By proportion, this clone is medium-sized. This chain uses TRBV9 with TRBJ1-3, with TRBD1 matching 7 bases. CDR3 length: 16 amino acids. The germline V gene encodes CDR1 SGDLS and CDR2 YYNGEE. J was trimmed by 4 bases and V by 0 bases; bases with no gene match: 7. The CDR3 coding sequence is TGTGCCAGCAGCGTAGATGCCAGGGGGTACGGAAACACCATATATTTT. Protein sequence: CASSVDARGYGNTIYF.

This chain links TRBV11-3 with TRBJ2-1; possibly TRBD1 for D (6 bases). Germline CDR1 reads SGHNT; CDR2 reads YENEEA. The CDR3 is 15 residues long. Trimming stripped 4 bases from V and 5 bases from J, with 15 bases between. The CDR3 protein is CASSSTGFANNEQFF. In DNA form, the CDR3 reads TGTGCCAGCAGCTCAACAGGGTTTGCCAACAATGAGCAGTTCTTC.

The CDR3 protein is CASSSSNPRETQYF. The DNA of the CDR3 is TGTGCCAGCAGTTCCAGTAACCCGCGAGAGACCCAGTACTTC. The gene calls are TRBV6-8 and TRBJ2-5; the D is unclear. The CDR3 is 14 amino acids. V dropped 4 bases and J dropped 4 bases, with 13 bases sitting between them. Germline CDR1 reads MNHGY; CDR2 reads SAAAGT.

This sequence joins TRBV5-1 and TRBJ2-1; no reliable D call. V was trimmed by 4 bases and J by 2 bases, leaving 10 bases between them. CDR1 SGHRS and CDR2 YFSETQ come from the germline V gene. The CDR3 sequence is 14 residues long. The CDR3 nucleotides read TGCGCCAGCAGCCCCGACGGCACCTACAATGAGCAGTTCTTC. It encodes CASSPDGTYNEQFF.

This clone was counted only a few times. V and J are TRBV6-8 and TRBJ2-2; no definite D call. The V end lost 6 bases, the J end lost 0 bases, and 5 bases lay between the germline ends. The CDR3 consists of 13 residues. The V gene's germline CDR1 is MNHGY and CDR2 SAAAGT. DNA for the CDR3: TGTGCCAGCAGCCAAACGAACACCGGGGAGCTGTTTTTT. Its protein is CASSQTNTGELFF.

As regards this clone: An end of the junction differs from the germline gene, which may be a read error. The gene calls are TRBV15 and TRBJ2-1; the D gene is possibly TRBD2 (6 bases). This CDR3 is built from 17 residues. Germline V lookup: CDR1 LNHNV, CDR2 YYDKDF (reference sequence). The CDR3 DNA reads TGTGCCACCAGGAGAGATCTGGGGGGAAGCTCCTACAATGAGCAGTTCTTC. Residues: CATRRDLGGSSYNEQFF.

This clone is medium-sized. The chain uses TRBV11-3 and TRBJ1-5; a weak D match, TRBD1 (5 bases). This CDR3 has 15 residues. The V end lost 5 bases, the J end lost 5 bases, and 16 bases lay between the germline ends. CDR1 and CDR2 from the germline V gene are SGHNT and YENEEA. CDR3 in amino acids: CASSPGGVSDQPQHF. The DNA of the CDR3 is TGTGCCAGCAGCCCGGGGGGGGTAAGTGATCAGCCCCAGCATTTT.

This clone rates as medium-sized. The chain carries TRBV11-3 and TRBJ2-1; D is possibly TRBD1 (6 bases). The CDR3 is made up of 15 amino acids. Trimming pared 5 bases from V and 6 bases from J, leaving 17 bases between. CDR1 and CDR2 (germline): SGHNT, YENEEA. The CDR3 coding sequence is TGTGCCAGCAGCATTGGACAGCCTCCTGTCAATGAGCAGTTCTTC. Amino acid sequence: CASSIGQPPVNEQFF.

This clone was observed a few times. V usage is TRBV6-8 and J usage is TRBJ1-5; perhaps TRBD1 as D (5 bases). The CDR3 covers 13 residues. Looked up from germline, CDR1 is MNHGY and CDR2 is SAAAGT. The V and J ends lost 8 bases and 3 bases respectively, with 11 bases between them. In nucleotides, the CDR3 is TGTGCCAGCCGACCAGGGTTCAATCAGCCCCAGCATTTT. Its translation is CASRPGFNQPQHF.

In its sample, this clone was seen a few times. V is TRBV9 and J is TRBJ1-2, with 9 bases matching TRBD1. The V gene end was trimmed by 4 bases and the J gene end by 2 bases; junction bases not matched to a gene: 3. The CDR3 is 14 residues long. The germline gives CDR1 SGDLS, CDR2 YYNGEE. In DNA form, the CDR3 reads TGTGCCAGCAGCTTACAGGGGGCGAACTATGGCTACACCTTC. Its translation is CASSLQGANYGYTF. Drawing the rest from reference TRBV9 and TRBJ1-2, the complete variable domain is DSGVTQTPKHLITATGQRVTLRCSPRSGDLSVYWYQQSLDQGLQFLIQYYNGEERAKGNILERFSAQQFPDLHSELNLSSLELGDSALYFCASSLQGANYGYTFGSGTRLTVV.

This clone was picked up a small number of times. The chain couples TRBV14 to TRBJ2-2; tentative D call: TRBD1 (5 bases). This CDR3 spans 16 amino acids. The germline V and J ends were trimmed by 2 bases and 0 bases, with 10 bases remaining between them. Looked up from germline, CDR1 is SGHDN and CDR2 is FVKESK. The CDR3 reads CASSQQSGSNTGELFF. DNA for the CDR3: TGTGCCAGCAGCCAACAATCAGGGTCGAACACCGGGGAGCTGTTTTTT.

The sample holds a few counts of this clone. The chain is built from TRBV5-1 and TRBJ1-4; tentatively, D is TRBD1 (6 bases). Deletions cut 4 bases from V and 8 bases from J, with 15 bases between. The CDR3 runs to 14 residues. CDR1 is SGHRS and CDR2 is YFSETQ in the germline V gene. The CDR3 nucleotides are TGCGCCAGCAGCCGGAGTGGGGGCGACGAAAAACTGTTTTTT. Translated, it gives CASSRSGGDEKLFF.

The table lists this clone with a few counts. The CDR3 loop reads CASSLPQQVGTEAFF. The CDR3 DNA is TGTGCCAGCAGTCTCCCACAACAGGTGGGCACTGAAGCTTTCTTT. The chain has TRBV28 and TRBJ1-1; D possibly corresponds to TRBD1 (5 bases). The V gene lost 5 bases and the J gene lost 4 bases, with 17 bases spanning the gap. The CDR3 is made up of 15 amino acids. Per the germline V gene, CDR1 is MDHEN and CDR2 is SYDVKM.

The CDR3 region is CASSETVRYFSYEQYF. CDR3 DNA: TGCGCCAGCAGTGAGACAGTGAGATACTTCTCCTACGAGCAGTACTTC. The chain joins TRBV10-2 to TRBJ2-7, with D unresolved. The CDR3 covers 16 residues. V lost 2 bases and J lost 0, with 14 bases in between. The V gene's germline CDR1 is WSHSY and CDR2 SAAADI.

This clone is judged large. The chain uses TRBV9 and TRBJ1-1; TRBD1 aligns across 7 bases. The ends lost 0 bases at V and 1 base at J; junction bases unmatched: 3. The germline CDR1 and CDR2 sequences are SGDLS and YYNGEE. This CDR3 spans 15 amino acids. CDR3 amino acids: CASSVEDRRNTEAFF. DNA for the CDR3: TGTGCCAGCAGCGTAGAGGACAGGAGGAACACTGAAGCTTTCTTT.

The chain recombines TRBV5-1 with TRBJ2-7; 11 bases map to TRBD1. The CDR3 loop spans 17 amino acids. Germline lookup yields CDR1 SGHRS and CDR2 YFSETQ. Trimming took 4 bases from V and 1 from J; bases not matched to a gene: 10. The CDR3: CASSAGTGGSPSYEQYF. CDR3 nucleotides: TGCGCCAGCAGCGCCGGGACAGGGGGTTCCCCATCCTACGAGCAGTACTTC. The complete variable domain, with remaining parts taken from reference TRBV5-1 and TRBJ2-7, reads KAGVTQTPRYLIKTRGQQVTLSCSPISGHRSVSWYQQTPGQGLQFLFEYFSETQRNKGNFPGRFSGRQFSNSRSEMNVSTLELGDSALYLCASSAGTGGSPSYEQYFGPGTRLTVT.

This chain uses TRBV6-7 with TRBJ1-1, with D possibly TRBD1 on 5 matching bases. TRBV6-7 is reported as an ORF; its role is uncertain. Trimming pared 10 bases from V and 12 bases from J, leaving 18 bases between. The length of the CDR3 is 11 residues. CDR3 residues: CATFRGRDSFF. For the CDR3, the DNA is TGTGCCACTTTCCGGGGACGTGACTCTTTCTTT.

The chain combines TRBV23-1 with TRBJ1-5, with 7 nucleotides matching TRBD1. TRBV23-1 is placed among ORFs of uncertain function. The CDR3 is 15 residues long. Trimming cost V 2 bases and J 6 bases; bases outside gene matches: 7. The DNA for the CDR3 is TGCGCCAGCAGTCAAAGGCGGGACAGTTTTCAGCCCCAGCATTTT. It yields the protein CASSQRRDSFQPQHF.

CDR3 bases: TGTGCCAGTCGGGACAGAACGAACACCGGGGAGCTGTTTTTT. Translating it yields CASRDRTNTGELFF. The J gene is TRBJ2-2, the V gene TRBV19, with 7 nucleotides matching TRBD1. Germline-derived CDR1 and CDR2 are LNHDA and SQIVND (reference sequence). CDR3 size: 14 residues. The V and J ends lost 8 bases and 0 bases, in that order; junction bases with no gene match: 3.

On this clone: Other DNA sequences in the sample encode the same CDR3. The DNA for the CDR3 is TGTGCCAGCAGCCTAACCGGAACGCTCCCGCATTTT. This gives the protein CASSLTGTLPHF. The chain recombines TRBV14 with TRBJ1-5; D gene unclear. The germline V gene has CDR1 SGHDN and CDR2 FVKESK. The V end lost 4 bases, the J end lost 15 bases, and 16 bases lay between the germline ends. The CDR3 is 12 residues long.

J is TRBJ1-2 and V is TRBV6-8; D unresolved. The ends were cut back, 8 bases at V and 4 bases at J, with 11 bases in the middle. Germline CDR1 is MNHGY and CDR2 is SAAAGT. CDR3 length: 12 amino acids. The CDR3 bases are TGTGCCAGCGAGGAGTCGTTCTATGGCTACACCTTC. Encoded protein: CASEESFYGYTF.

The chain is built from TRBV9 and TRBJ1-2, with TRBD1 identical over 7 bases. The CDR3 loop spans 13 amino acids. J was trimmed by 0 bases and V by 5 bases; bases with no gene match: 1. Germline V gives CDR1 SGDLS, CDR2 YYNGEE. The CDR3, as DNA: TGTGCCAGCAGGGGACAGACTAACTATGGCTACACCTTC. The encoded protein is CASRGQTNYGYTF. Together with reference TRBV9 and TRBJ1-2, the CDR3 gives the full variable domain: DSGVTQTPKHLITATGQRVTLRCSPRSGDLSVYWYQQSLDQGLQFLIQYYNGEERAKGNILERFSAQQFPDLHSELNLSSLELGDSALYFCASRGQTNYGYTFGSGTRLTVV.

The table lists this clone with a few counts. This rearrangement joins TRBV7-2 to TRBJ2-5, with 10 bases lining up with TRBD1. Unmatched junction bases numbered 0, after V lost 1 base and J lost 7 bases. The length of the CDR3 is 13 residues. Germline V gene sequence: CDR1 SGHTA, CDR2 FQGNSA. This CDR3 is CASSLGTGGTQYF. The CDR3 DNA reads as TGTGCCAGCAGCTTAGGGACAGGGGGGACCCAGTACTTC.

The genes are TRBV25-1 and TRBJ1-1, with 7 nucleotides matching TRBD1. Per germline, CDR1 MGHDK and CDR2 SYGVNS. This CDR3 comprises 15 residues. V trimming: 4 bases; J trimming: 1 base; junction bases outside the gene matches: 6. DNA of the CDR3: TGTGCCAGCAGTGCAACGGGACAGTCGAACACTGAAGCTTTCTTT. Its translation is CASSATGQSNTEAFF.

The J gene is TRBJ2-7, the V gene TRBV14; D not resolved. The V end lost 0 bases, the J end lost 0 bases, and 3 bases lay between the germline ends. The CDR3 spans 13 residues. Germline CDR1 reads SGHDN; CDR2 reads FVKESK. The CDR3 loop is CASSQDNSYEQYF. The CDR3 DNA follows: TGTGCCAGCAGCCAAGATAACTCCTACGAGCAGTACTTC.

The chain is built from TRBV19 and TRBJ1-1; D is uncertain. V lost 5 bases and J lost 0, with 22 bases in between. In germline, CDR1 is LNHDA, CDR2 SQIVND (reference sequence). The CDR3 is made up of 18 amino acids. CDR3 sequence: CASSDVVGGFLMNTEAFF. The CDR3 region has the DNA TGTGCCAGTAGTGATGTCGTCGGAGGGTTCCTTATGAACACTGAAGCTTTCTTT.

By sample fraction, this clone is medium-sized (0.01 to 0.1%). The chain employs TRBV11-3 and TRBJ2-5; possibly TRBD1 for D (6 bases). The length of the CDR3 is 14 residues. Trimming left V 5 bases short and J 5 bases short, with 15 bases between. Germline V gene sequence: CDR1 SGHNT, CDR2 YENEEA. The CDR3 loop reads CASSPYREEETQYF. CDR3 DNA sequence: TGTGCCAGCAGCCCGTACAGGGAAGAGGAGACCCAGTACTTC.

CDR3: CASSEGSGELFF. CDR3 nucleotide sequence: TGTGCCAGCAGCGAGGGGTCCGGGGAGCTGTTTTTT. The chain carries TRBV9 and TRBJ2-2, with D possibly TRBD1 on 5 matching bases. Trimming left V 3 bases short and J 6 bases short, with 6 bases between. The CDR3 contains 12 residues. CDR1 and CDR2 from the germline V gene are SGDLS and YYNGEE.